This T cell receptor beta chain derives from a study of cytomegalovirus exposure and HLA in healthy donors. Broader study findings: A few CMV-associated chains were confirmed in vitro to be specific for CMV antigens. First-cohort TCR clusters tended to co-occur in the 120 or so validation repertoires, a later analysis found.

The study drew the donors from its approximately 120-subject validation cohort, separate from the approximately 700-subject first cohort. The trim removed 3 bases at V and 1 base at J, leaving 5 bases unmatched. The CDR3 is made up of 16 amino acids. CDR1 and CDR2 (germline): MNHNS, SASEGT. TCRdb's table, derived via immunoSEQ multiplex PCR, lists solely in-frame clones and lacks some. The sample holds 150,000 to 160,000 clones; about 86% are singletons and the top ten take roughly 1.9%. Note on this clone: Antigen: not known.

The source is a human donor in good health. Sequencing used PBMCs. The chain has TRBV6-1 and TRBJ2-7; 11 bases line up with TRBD2. This CDR3 is CASSDPGTSGSYEQYF. CDR3 DNA: TGTGCCAGCAGTGATCCCGGGACTAGCGGATCCTACGAGCAGTACTTC.